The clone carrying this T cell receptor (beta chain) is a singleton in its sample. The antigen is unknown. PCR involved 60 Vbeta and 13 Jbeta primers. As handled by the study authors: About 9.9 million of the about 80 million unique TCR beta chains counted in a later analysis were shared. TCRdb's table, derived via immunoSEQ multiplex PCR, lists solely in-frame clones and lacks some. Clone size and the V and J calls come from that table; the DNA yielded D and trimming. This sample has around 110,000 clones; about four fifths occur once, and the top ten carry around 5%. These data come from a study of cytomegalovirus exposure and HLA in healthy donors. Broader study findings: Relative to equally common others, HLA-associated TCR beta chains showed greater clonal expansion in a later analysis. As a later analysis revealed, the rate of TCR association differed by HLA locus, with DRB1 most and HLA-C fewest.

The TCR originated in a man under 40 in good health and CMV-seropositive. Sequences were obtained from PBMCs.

This chain's CDR3 is CAWSVLLGARRSAGPIEKLFF. In nucleotides, the CDR3 is TGTGCCTGGAGTGTACTGCTTGGGGCGCGACGGAGTGCAGGGCCGATCGAAAAACTGTTTTTT. V is TRBV30 and J is TRBJ1-4; possibly TRBD1 for D (5 bases). Looked up from germline, CDR1 is GTSNPN and CDR2 is SVGIG (reference sequence). This CDR3 has 21 amino acids. V was trimmed by 0 bases and J by 8 bases, leaving 34 bases between them.